This T cell receptor beta chain was sequenced in a study of CD8 T cells in ankylosing spondylitis. The study, taken as a whole, reports: A motif in TCR beta, a set of 8 or 9 highly homologous variants, appeared characteristic of ankylosing spondylitis blood. Earlier literature documents some of the motif variants in reactive arthritis synovial fluid and blood.

TCRdb passed the 5' RACE reads through MiXCR, listing each CDR3 protein once. The sample includes approximately 100,000 distinct CDR3 sequences, 24% of them seen just once. This clonotype was found a few times. Its antigen is still unknown. The sequence was collected from a male donor with ankylosing spondylitis. Sequencing was done on a sample of synovial fluid, either unsorted or a sorted T cell fraction (not recorded which).

CDR3 DNA: TGCGCCAGCAGCGGGAGGACATTCCAAGTACGCACAGATACGCAGTATTTT. It encodes CASSGRTFQVRTDTQYF. This chain uses TRBV5-1 with TRBJ2-3, with D possibly being TRBD2 (6 bases). Germline-derived CDR1 and CDR2 are SGHRS and YFSETQ. V was cut by 4 bases and J by 1 base, with 19 bases left in between. The CDR3 spans 17 residues.